One and the same sample provided the 23 T cell receptor beta chains below, sequenced in a study of T-cell reconstitution after alpha-beta-depleted transplantation in children. Construction of the TCRbeta library involved unique molecular identifiers. TCRdb reprocessed the PCR reads with MiXCR, giving one entry per CDR3 protein. The data hold about a million distinct CDR3 sequences, with roughly 31% observed a single time. Sequenced material: PBMCs, mostly from graft donor cells, taken 360 days after TCRalphabeta/CD19-depleted stem cell transplant. These receptors were collected from a boy younger than two who had a stem cell transplant for SCID, so the T cells may come from the graft donor.

This clonotype was seen only once. The CDR3 region is CASSPPDRAAQYF. The CDR3 bases are TGCGCCAGCAGCCCCCCCGACAGGGCCGCGCAGTATTTT. V usage is TRBV5-1 and J usage is TRBJ2-3, with 7 bases aligning to TRBD1. This CDR3 is built from 13 residues. J lost 10 bases, V lost 4 bases, and 9 bases had no gene match. Germline V lookup: CDR1 SGHRS, CDR2 YFSETQ.

The chain has TRBV2 and TRBJ1-1; TRBD1 might be the D (5 bases). This CDR3 spans 15 amino acids. CDR1 is SNHLY, CDR2 FYNNEI, per germline. V lost 1 base to trimming and J lost 0 bases, with 9 bases between them. The CDR3 DNA reads TGTGCCAGCAGTGAAGAATTGGGACTGAACACTGAAGCTTTCTTT. Encoded protein: CASSEELGLNTEAFF.

J is TRBJ1-1 and V is TRBV29-1; D unresolved. Germline V lookup: CDR1 SQVTM, CDR2 ANQGSEA. Trimming stripped 6 bases from V and 8 bases from J, with 16 bases between. This CDR3 contains 12 residues. The CDR3, as DNA: TGCAGCGTGCCTCCCGGTAAAGGCGAAGCTTTCTTT. Its protein is CSVPPGKGEAFF.

V usage is TRBV29-1 and J usage is TRBJ2-7; D is unresolved. The germline V gene encodes CDR1 SQVTM and CDR2 ANQGSEA. V lost 2 bases to trimming and J lost 1 base, with 12 bases between them. The CDR3 extends over 14 amino acids. CDR3 sequence (DNA): TGCAGCGTTGAAACGACCGACGGTTCCTACGAGCAGTACTTC. This sequence encodes CSVETTDGSYEQYF.

The chain couples TRBV3-1 to TRBJ2-2; TRBD2 matches 16 bases. Per germline, CDR1 LGHDT and CDR2 YNNKEL (reference sequence). The CDR3 totals 21 residues. V shed 0 bases and J 4 bases; nucleotides not matched to a gene: 11. The CDR3 loop reads CASSQDRGTSGGAGGTGELFF. In nucleotides, the CDR3 is TGTGCCAGCAGCCAAGATCGAGGGACTAGCGGGGGGGCCGGCGGCACCGGGGAGCTGTTTTTT. Combining the CDR3 with reference TRBV3-1 and TRBJ2-2 gives the whole variable domain DTAVSQTPKYLVTQMGNDKSIKCEQNLGHDTMYWYKQDSKKFLKIMFSYNNKELIINETVPNRFSPKSPDKAHLNLHINSLELGDSAVYFCASSQDRGTSGGAGGTGELFFGEGSRLTVL.

This clonotype was seen more than once but under ten times. The chain combines TRBV25-1 with TRBJ1-1; TRBD1 agrees at 9 bases. Germline V gives CDR1 MGHDK, CDR2 SYGVNS. With 4 bases clipped from V and 5 bases from J, the junction kept 8 bases outside the gene matches. The length of the CDR3 is 15 residues. The CDR3 region has the DNA TGTGCCAGCAGTGCCCGGGGCGGACAGGGGACTGAAGCTTTCTTT. It is translated as CASSARGGQGTEAFF.

The sample holds a few counts of this clonotype. The chain carries TRBV20-1 and TRBJ2-2; D gene uncertain. Trimming removed 0 bases from V and 8 bases from J, with 10 bases in between. Germline V gene data show CDR1 as DFQATT and CDR2 as SNEGSKA (reference sequence). CDR3 length equals 13 residues. CDR3 bases: TGCAGTGCTAGAGATAGGGCGAGAGGGGAGCTGTTTTTT. It is translated as CSARDRARGELFF.

J is TRBJ2-7 and V is TRBV20-1; 8 bases fit TRBD1. CDR3 size: 13 residues. Losses at the gene ends were 5 bases for V and 2 bases for J; bases not matched to a gene: 5. Germline-derived CDR1 and CDR2 are DFQATT and SNEGSKA (reference sequence). The CDR3 here is CSADYRGTYEQYF. The CDR3 DNA reads as TGCAGTGCTGACTACAGGGGGACCTACGAGCAGTACTTC.

This clonotype came up a few times. The V and J genes are TRBV12-3 or TRBV12-4 and TRBJ2-7, with D unclear. The CDR3 spans 12 residues. V was clipped by 7 bases and J by 7 bases, with 14 bases between them. The CDR3 reads CASKHGSGEQYF. The CDR3 region has the DNA TGTGCCAGCAAACACGGGTCCGGGGAGCAGTACTTC.

This clonotype was counted only a few times. The J gene is TRBJ1-1, the V gene TRBV10-1, with D tentatively TRBD1 (6 bases). CDR1 and CDR2 (germline): WNHNN, SYGVQD (reference sequence). The CDR3 loop spans 14 amino acids. V was clipped by 6 bases and J by 1 base, with 12 bases between them. This CDR3 reads CASRESGENTEAFF. CDR3 DNA sequence: TGCGCCAGCAGAGAATCAGGGGAGAACACTGAAGCTTTCTTT.

The J gene is TRBJ1-4, the V gene TRBV5-1, with 9 bases that match TRBD1. CDR3 length: 15 residues. Unmatched junction bases numbered 5, after V lost 4 bases and J lost 4 bases. Germline lookup yields CDR1 SGHRS and CDR2 YFSETQ. The CDR3 protein is CASSLRQGDNEKLFF. The CDR3 region has the DNA TGCGCCAGCAGCCTGCGACAGGGGGATAATGAAAAACTGTTTTTT.

This clonotype was observed a few times. Sequence at one end of the junction differs from germline and may be a read error. V and J are TRBV11-2 and TRBJ1-5; D uncertain. There are 13 residues in the CDR3. From germline, CDR1 is SGHAT and CDR2 FQNNGV. CDR3 sequence reads: CASSLGRDQPQHF. The CDR3 nucleotides read TGTGCCAGCAGTTTAGGTCGAGATCAGCCCCAGCATTTT.

This clonotype was counted between two and nine times. The CDR3 spells CASSYSNGQRLGHEQYF. The CDR3 DNA follows: TGTGCCAGCAGTTACTCGAACGGGCAACGACTAGGCCACGAGCAGTACTTC. The chain is built from TRBV6-5 and TRBJ2-7; D may be TRBD2 (6 bases). Germline CDR1 is MNHEY and CDR2 is SVGAGI. Trimming pared 0 bases from V and 5 bases from J, leaving 20 bases between. The CDR3 extends over 17 amino acids.

This clonotype was counted only a few times. The chain is built from TRBV4-1 and TRBJ1-3; perhaps TRBD1 as D (6 bases). The germline V gene has CDR1 MGHRA and CDR2 YSYEKL. Deletions cut 3 bases from V and 7 bases from J, with 25 bases between. The CDR3 consists of 18 residues. CDR3 residues: CASSHVGWGHQKLNTIYF. In DNA, the CDR3 is TGCGCCAGCAGCCATGTGGGGTGGGGACACCAGAAACTTAACACCATATATTTT.

V is TRBV3-1 and J is TRBJ2-3, with 11 bases aligning to TRBD2. V was clipped by 3 bases and J by 6 bases; unmatched bases: 11. The CDR3 is 17 residues long. In germline, CDR1 is LGHDT, CDR2 YNNKEL (reference sequence). CDR3 coding DNA: TGTGCCAGCAGCCACCTAGCGGGGGGCGGGACGGTGGATACGCAGTATTTT. Protein sequence: CASSHLAGGGTVDTQYF.

The J gene is TRBJ2-1, the V gene TRBV11-1, with a tentative D call TRBD1 (5 bases). The germline gives CDR1 SGHAT, CDR2 FQDESV (reference sequence). This CDR3 is 16 amino acids long. The germline V and J ends were trimmed by 5 bases and 3 bases, with 17 bases remaining between them. Here the CDR3 DNA reads TGTGCCAGCAGCCCGGACGGAAGGACATACTACAATGAGCAGTTCTTC. Translating gives CASSPDGRTYYNEQFF.

J is TRBJ1-4 and V is TRBV15; the D is unclear. Trimming took 3 bases from V and 5 from J, leaving 7 bases between them. Germline loops: CDR1 LNHNV, CDR2 YYDKDF (reference sequence). The CDR3 is made up of 13 amino acids. The CDR3 nucleotides read TGTGCCACCAGCAGGGCTATAAATGAAAAACTGTTTTTT. It is translated as CATSRAINEKLFF.

This clonotype has just a few counts. The V gene is TRBV14, the J gene TRBJ2-7; D is unclear. This CDR3 is built from 14 residues. The V end was cut by 2 bases, the J end by 2 bases, with 10 bases between. CDR1 SGHDN and CDR2 FVKESK come from the germline V gene. CDR3 sequence reads: CASSQYPGPYEQYF. CDR3 in DNA: TGTGCCAGCAGCCAATATCCGGGTCCCTACGAGCAGTACTTC.

This sequence joins TRBV7-2 and TRBJ2-1; a possible D gene is TRBD2 (5 bases). The length of the CDR3 is 15 residues. V shed 5 bases and J shed 6 bases, with 17 bases lying between them. Germline lookup yields CDR1 SGHTA and CDR2 FQGNSA. CDR3 coding DNA: TGTGCCAGCAGCCCCCATGGCGGGCCGGGCAATGAGCAGTTCTTC. It codes for CASSPHGGPGNEQFF.

CDR3 region: CASSRGQGRWDEQFF. The CDR3 coding sequence is TGTGCCAGCAGCAGGGGACAGGGCCGCTGGGATGAGCAGTTCTTC. The chain has TRBV5-6 and TRBJ2-1, with 9 positions matching TRBD1. This CDR3 contains 15 residues. V was clipped by 4 bases and J by 8 bases; unmatched bases: 10. Germline V gene sequence: CDR1 SGHDT, CDR2 YYEEEE.

This clonotype has at least ten counts. Here the CDR3 reads CASSLWDGYEQYF. CDR3 DNA sequence: TGTGCCAGCAGTTTGTGGGACGGCTACGAGCAGTACTTC. The genes are TRBV12-3 or TRBV12-4 and TRBJ2-7; TRBD1 or TRBD2 may be the D gene (5 bases each). Trimming took off 3 bases at V and 3 bases at J, with 9 bases between the two ends. This CDR3 spans 13 amino acids.

The V gene is TRBV28, the J gene TRBJ1-4; D ambiguous. The CDR3 has 11 residues. The germline V gene encodes CDR1 MDHEN and CDR2 SYDVKM. Trimming cost V 7 bases and J 3 bases, with 3 bases left between them. This CDR3 is CASTANEKLFF. The CDR3, as DNA: TGTGCCAGCACCGCTAATGAAAAACTGTTTTTT.

The chain has TRBV11-2 and TRBJ2-3; 9 nucleotides line up with TRBD2. The ends lost 2 bases at V and 8 bases at J; junction bases unmatched: 8. Germline V gene sequence: CDR1 SGHAT, CDR2 FQNNGV. The CDR3 covers 15 residues. In DNA form, the CDR3 reads TGTGCCAGCAGCTTATATGGCGGGGGGGCGGGTACGCAGTATTTT. Its translation: CASSLYGGGAGTQYF.